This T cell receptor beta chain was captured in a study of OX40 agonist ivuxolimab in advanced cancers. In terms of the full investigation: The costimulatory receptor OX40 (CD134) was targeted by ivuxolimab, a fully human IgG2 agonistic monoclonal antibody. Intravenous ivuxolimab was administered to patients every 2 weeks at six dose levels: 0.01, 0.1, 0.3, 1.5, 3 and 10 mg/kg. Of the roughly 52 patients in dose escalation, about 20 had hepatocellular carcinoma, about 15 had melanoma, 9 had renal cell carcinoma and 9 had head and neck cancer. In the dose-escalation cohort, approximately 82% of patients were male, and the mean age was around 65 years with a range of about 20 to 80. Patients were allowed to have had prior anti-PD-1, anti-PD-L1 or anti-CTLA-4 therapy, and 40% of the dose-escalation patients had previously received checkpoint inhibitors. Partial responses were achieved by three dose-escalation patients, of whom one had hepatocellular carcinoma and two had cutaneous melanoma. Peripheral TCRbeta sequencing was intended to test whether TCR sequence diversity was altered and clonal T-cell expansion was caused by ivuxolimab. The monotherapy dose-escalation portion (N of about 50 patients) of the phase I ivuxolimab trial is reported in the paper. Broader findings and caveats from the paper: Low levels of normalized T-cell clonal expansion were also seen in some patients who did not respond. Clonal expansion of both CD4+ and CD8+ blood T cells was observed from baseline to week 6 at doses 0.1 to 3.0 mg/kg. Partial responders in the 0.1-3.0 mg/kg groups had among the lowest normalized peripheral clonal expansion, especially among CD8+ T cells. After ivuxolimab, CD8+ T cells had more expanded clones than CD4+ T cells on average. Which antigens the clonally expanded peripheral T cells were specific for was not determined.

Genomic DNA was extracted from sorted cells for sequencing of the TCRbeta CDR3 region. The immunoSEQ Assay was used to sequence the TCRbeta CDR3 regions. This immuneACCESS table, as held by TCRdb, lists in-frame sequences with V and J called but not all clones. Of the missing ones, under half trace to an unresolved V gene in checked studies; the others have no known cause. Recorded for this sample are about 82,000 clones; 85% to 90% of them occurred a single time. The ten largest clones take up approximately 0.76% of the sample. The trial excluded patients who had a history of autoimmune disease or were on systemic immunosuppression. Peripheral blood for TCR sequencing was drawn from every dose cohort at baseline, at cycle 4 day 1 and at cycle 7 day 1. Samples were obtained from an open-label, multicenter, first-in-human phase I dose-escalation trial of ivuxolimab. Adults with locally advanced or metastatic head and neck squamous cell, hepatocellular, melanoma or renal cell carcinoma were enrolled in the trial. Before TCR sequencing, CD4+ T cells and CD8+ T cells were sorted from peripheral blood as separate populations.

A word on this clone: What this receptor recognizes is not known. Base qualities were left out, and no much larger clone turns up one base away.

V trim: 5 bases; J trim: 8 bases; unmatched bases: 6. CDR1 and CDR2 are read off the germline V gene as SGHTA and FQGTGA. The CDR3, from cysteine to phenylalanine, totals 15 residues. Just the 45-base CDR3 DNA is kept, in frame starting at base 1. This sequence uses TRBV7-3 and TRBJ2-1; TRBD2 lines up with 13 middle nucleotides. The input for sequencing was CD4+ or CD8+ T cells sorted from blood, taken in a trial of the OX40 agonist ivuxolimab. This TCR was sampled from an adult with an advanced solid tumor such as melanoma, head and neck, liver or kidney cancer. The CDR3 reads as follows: CASSPGLAGVDEQFF. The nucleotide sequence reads TGTGCCAGCAGCCCTGGACTAGCGGGAGTGGATGAGCAGTTCTTC. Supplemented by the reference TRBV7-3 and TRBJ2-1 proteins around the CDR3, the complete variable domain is GAGVSQTPSNKVTEKGKYVELRCDPISGHTALYWYRQSLGQGPEFLIYFQGTGAADDSGLPNDRFFAVRPEGSVSTLKIQRTERGDSAVYLCASSPGLAGVDEQFFGPGTRLTVL.